This T cell receptor (beta chain) was documented in a study of CD8 T cells in Susac syndrome. It was with random hexamers that 0.5 to 1 ug RNA was reverse transcribed. MiXCR was run by TCRdb on the immunoSEQ multiplex PCR reads, yielding one entry per CDR3 protein. The table includes approximately 190,000 distinct CDR3 sequences, approximately 94% detected once. FACS enriched CD8+ TEMRA cells, while bulk CD8+ and CD4+ were negatively isolated. The sequencing sample was made of CD4+ T cells from PBMCs. The clonotype was recovered from a human donor in good health.

This chain's CDR3 is CASSPEAISANEKLFF. DNA of the CDR3: TGTGCCAGCAGCCCCGAGGCAATTTCGGCTAATGAAAAACTGTTTTTT. The chain uses TRBV9 and TRBJ1-4; no clear D gene. The CDR3 extends over 16 amino acids. The germline CDR1 and CDR2 sequences are SGDLS and YYNGEE. Trimming removed 4 bases at V and 3 bases at J, with 16 bases between. Drawing the rest from reference TRBV9 and TRBJ1-4, the complete variable domain is DSGVTQTPKHLITATGQRVTLRCSPRSGDLSVYWYQQSLDQGLQFLIQYYNGEERAKGNILERFSAQQFPDLHSELNLSSLELGDSALYFCASSPEAISANEKLFFGSGTQLSVL.